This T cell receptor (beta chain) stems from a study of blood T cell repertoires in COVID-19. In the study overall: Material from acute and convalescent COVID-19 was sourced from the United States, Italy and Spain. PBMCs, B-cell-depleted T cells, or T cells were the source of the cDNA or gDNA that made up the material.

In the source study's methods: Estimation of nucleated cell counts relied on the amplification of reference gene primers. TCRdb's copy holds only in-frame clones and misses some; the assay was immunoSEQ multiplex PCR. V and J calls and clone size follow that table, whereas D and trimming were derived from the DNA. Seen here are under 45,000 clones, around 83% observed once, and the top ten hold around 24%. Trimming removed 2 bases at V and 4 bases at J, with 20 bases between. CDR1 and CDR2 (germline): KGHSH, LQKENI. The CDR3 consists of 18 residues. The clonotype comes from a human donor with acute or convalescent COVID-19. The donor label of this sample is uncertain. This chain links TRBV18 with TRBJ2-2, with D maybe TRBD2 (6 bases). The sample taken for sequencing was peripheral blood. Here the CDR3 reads CASSPNPGGTSSTGELFF. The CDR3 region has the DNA TGTGCCAGCTCACCAAACCCCGGGGGAACCTCAAGCACCGGGGAGCTGTTTTTT.